This TCR beta chain was identified during a study of early T cells in non-severe SARS-CoV-2 infection. Study-wide context: Sequencing used unsorted whole-blood bulk RNA, so chains lack pairing.

Attached unique molecular identifiers marked individual cDNA molecules. Using its own MiXCR run on the 5' RACE reads, TCRdb lists one record per CDR3 protein. The table shows about 56,000 distinct CDR3 sequences, with about 10% occurring only once. CDR3 length equals 16 residues. V was trimmed by 0 bases and J by 9 bases, leaving 18 bases between them. Germline loops: CDR1 MGHRA, CDR2 YSYEKL. This clonotype was observed many times. The antigen is unknown. General observations from the study: Clonotype matching in VDJdb favored anti-spike CD8 responses and did not capture private and CD4 specificities.

Material: whole blood. The TCR originated in an adult who was a healthcare worker with PCR-confirmed SARS-CoV-2 infection or an uninfected control (not recorded which). The gene calls are TRBV4-1 and TRBJ2-1; perhaps TRBD1 as D (5 bases). The CDR3 nucleotides are TGCGCCAGCAGCCAAGAAGGATTTAGGGGAAGGGGTGAGCAGTTCTTC. This sequence encodes CASSQEGFRGRGEQFF.